This T cell receptor (beta chain) was profiled in a study of regulatory T cells in long-lasting Graves disease. Whole-study context: Patients with new Graves' disease had used antithyroid drugs below 3 months.

The study, taken as a whole, reports: Newly diagnosed patients shared 850 to 1,000 public clonotypes; persistent patients shared approximately 2,700. Compared with new cases, persistent Graves' patients showed reduced TCR diversity.

V lost 2 bases to trimming and J lost 7 bases, with 8 bases between them. In germline, CDR1 is WNHNN, CDR2 SYGVQD (reference sequence). The CDR3 runs 13 residues. Construction of TCR beta libraries relied on iRepertoire HTBI primers and on Arm-PCR targeting CDR3 regions. Via MiXCR, TCRdb re-called the multiplex PCR reads, giving one row per CDR3 protein. The sample consists of approximately 460,000 distinct CDR3 sequences, 16% of them appearing once. This clonotype was seen at least ten times. Its antigen is unknown. The time point here: newly diagnosed GD, antithyroid drugs for less than 3 months. The TCR library was made from RNA extracted from PBMCs. The guidelines of the American Thyroid Association were the basis for diagnosing Graves' disease. This same sample was also part of a study on T cells in Graves' hyperthyroidism and ophthalmopathy.

The material was peripheral blood mononuclear cells (PBMCs), obtained at new diagnosis, from a patient treated with antithyroid drugs. V and J are TRBV10-1 and TRBJ2-2; D is unresolved. This TCR was sampled from a woman in her 30s with Graves disease. The DNA for the CDR3 is TGCGCCAGCAGTGAGGTAGTAGGCGGGGAGCTGTTTTTT. Protein: CASSEVVGGELFF.